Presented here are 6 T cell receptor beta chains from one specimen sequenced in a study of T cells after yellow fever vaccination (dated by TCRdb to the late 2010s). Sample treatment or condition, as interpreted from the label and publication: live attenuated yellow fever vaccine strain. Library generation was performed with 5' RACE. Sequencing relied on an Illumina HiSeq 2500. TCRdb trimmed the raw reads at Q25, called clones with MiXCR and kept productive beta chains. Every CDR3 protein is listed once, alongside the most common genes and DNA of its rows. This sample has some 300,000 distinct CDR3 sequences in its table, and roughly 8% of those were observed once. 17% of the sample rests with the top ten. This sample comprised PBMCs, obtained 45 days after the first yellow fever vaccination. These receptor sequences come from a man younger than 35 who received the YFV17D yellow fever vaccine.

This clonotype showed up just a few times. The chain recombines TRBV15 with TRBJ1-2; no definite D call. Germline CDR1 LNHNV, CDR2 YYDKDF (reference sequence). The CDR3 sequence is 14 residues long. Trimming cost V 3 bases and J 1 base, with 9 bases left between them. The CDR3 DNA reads TGTGCCACCAGCAGGACTACCCTTAACTATGGCTACACCTTC. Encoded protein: CATSRTTLNYGYTF.

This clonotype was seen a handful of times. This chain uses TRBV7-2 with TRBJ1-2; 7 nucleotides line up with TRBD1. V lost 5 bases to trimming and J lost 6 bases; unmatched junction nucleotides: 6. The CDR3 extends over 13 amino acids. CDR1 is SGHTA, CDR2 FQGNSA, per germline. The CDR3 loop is CASSARTGDGYTF. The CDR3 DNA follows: TGTGCCAGCAGCGCCCGGACAGGTGATGGCTACACCTTC. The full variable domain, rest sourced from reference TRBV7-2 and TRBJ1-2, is GAGVSQSPSNKVTEKGKDVELRCDPISGHTALYWYRQSLGQGLEFLIYFQGNSAPDKSGLPSDRFSAERTGGSVSTLTIQRTQQEDSAVYLCASSARTGDGYTFGSGTRLTVV.

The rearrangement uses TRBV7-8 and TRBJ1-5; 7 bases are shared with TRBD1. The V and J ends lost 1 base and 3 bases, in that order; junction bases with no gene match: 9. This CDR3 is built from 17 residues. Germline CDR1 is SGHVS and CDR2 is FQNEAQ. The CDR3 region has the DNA TGTGCCAGCAGCTTAGGCCTAGGGACAGATATCAATCAGCCCCAGCATTTT. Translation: CASSLGLGTDINQPQHF.

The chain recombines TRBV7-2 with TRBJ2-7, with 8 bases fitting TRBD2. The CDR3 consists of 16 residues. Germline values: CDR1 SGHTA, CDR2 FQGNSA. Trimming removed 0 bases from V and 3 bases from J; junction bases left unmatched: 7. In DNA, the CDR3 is TGTGCCAGCAGCTTAGCTTTGGGGACTAGTAGCTACGAGCAGTACTTC. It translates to CASSLALGTSSYEQYF.

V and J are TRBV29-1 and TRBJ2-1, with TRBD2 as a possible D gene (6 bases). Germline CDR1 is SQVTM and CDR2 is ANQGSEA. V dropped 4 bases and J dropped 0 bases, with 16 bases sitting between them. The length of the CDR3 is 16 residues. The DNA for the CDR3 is TGCAGCGTTGCATCTGGCGGGGCAAGCTCCTACAATGAGCAGTTCTTC. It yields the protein CSVASGGASSYNEQFF.

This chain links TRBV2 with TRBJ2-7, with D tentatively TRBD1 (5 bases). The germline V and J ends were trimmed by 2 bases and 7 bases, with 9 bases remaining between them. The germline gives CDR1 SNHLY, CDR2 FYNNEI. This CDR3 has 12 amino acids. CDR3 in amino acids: CASSEQGLEQYV. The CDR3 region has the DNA TGTGCCAGCAGTGAACAGGGTTTGGAGCAGTACGTC.